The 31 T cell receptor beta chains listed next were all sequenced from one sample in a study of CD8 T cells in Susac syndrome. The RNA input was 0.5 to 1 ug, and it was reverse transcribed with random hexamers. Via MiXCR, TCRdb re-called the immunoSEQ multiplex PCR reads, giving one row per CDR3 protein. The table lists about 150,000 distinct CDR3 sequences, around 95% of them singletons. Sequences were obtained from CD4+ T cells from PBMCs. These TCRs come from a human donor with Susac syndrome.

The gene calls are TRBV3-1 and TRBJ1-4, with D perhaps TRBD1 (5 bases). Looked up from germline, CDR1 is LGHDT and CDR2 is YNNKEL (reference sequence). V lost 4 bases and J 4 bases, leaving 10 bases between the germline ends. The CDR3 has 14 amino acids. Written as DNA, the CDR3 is TGTGCCAGCAGCCTGGGACCGAATAATGAAAAACTGTTTTTT. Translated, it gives CASSLGPNNEKLFF.

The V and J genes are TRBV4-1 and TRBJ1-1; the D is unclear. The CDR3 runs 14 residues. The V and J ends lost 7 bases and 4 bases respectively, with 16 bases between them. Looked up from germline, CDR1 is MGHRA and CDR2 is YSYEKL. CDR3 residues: CASMREALPTEAFF. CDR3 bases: TGCGCCAGCATGCGAGAGGCATTACCCACTGAAGCTTTCTTT.

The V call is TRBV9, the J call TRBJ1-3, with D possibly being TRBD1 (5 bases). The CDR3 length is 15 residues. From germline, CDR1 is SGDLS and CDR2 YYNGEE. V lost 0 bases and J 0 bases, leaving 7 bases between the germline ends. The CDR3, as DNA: TGTGCCAGCAGCGTAGGACAGCTCTCTGGAAACACCATATATTTT. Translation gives CASSVGQLSGNTIYF.

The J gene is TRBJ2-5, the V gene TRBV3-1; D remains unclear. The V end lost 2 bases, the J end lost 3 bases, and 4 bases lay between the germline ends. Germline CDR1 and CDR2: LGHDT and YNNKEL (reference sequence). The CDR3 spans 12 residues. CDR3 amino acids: CASSQNEETQYF. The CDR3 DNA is TGTGCCAGCAGCCAAAACGAAGAGACCCAGTACTTC.

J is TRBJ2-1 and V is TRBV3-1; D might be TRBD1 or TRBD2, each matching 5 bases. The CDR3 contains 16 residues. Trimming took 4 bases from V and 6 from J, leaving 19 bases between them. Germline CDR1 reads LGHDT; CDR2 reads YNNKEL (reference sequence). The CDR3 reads CASSPRVGGQFNEQFF. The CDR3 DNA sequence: TGTGCCAGCAGCCCCCGGGTAGGAGGACAATTCAATGAGCAGTTCTTC.

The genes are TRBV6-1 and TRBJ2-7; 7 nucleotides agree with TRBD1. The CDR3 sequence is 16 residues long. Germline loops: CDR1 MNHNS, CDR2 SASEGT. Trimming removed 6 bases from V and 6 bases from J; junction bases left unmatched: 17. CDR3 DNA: TGTGCCAGCAGAGAACACAGGGGCAGCGCTGCGGGCGAGCAGTACTTC. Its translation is CASREHRGSAAGEQYF.

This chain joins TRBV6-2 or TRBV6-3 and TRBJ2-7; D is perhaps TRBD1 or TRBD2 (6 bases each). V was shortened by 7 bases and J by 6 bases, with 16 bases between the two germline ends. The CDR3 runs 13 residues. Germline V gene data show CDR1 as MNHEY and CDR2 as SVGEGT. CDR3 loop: CASIKDWGAEQYF. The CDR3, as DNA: TGTGCCAGCATCAAGGACTGGGGGGCCGAGCAGTACTTC.

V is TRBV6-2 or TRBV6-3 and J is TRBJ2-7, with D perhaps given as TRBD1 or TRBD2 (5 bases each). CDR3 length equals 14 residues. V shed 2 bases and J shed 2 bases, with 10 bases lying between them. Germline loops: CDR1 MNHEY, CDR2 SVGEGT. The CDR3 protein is CASSYRVGAYEQYF. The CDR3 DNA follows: TGTGCCAGCAGTTACCGCGTGGGGGCCTACGAGCAGTACTTC.

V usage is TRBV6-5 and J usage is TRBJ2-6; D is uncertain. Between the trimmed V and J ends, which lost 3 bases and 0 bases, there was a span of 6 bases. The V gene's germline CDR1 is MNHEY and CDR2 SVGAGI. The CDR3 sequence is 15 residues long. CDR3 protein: CASSYRRSGANVLTF. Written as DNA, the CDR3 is TGTGCCAGCAGTTATCGACGCTCTGGGGCCAACGTCCTGACTTTC.

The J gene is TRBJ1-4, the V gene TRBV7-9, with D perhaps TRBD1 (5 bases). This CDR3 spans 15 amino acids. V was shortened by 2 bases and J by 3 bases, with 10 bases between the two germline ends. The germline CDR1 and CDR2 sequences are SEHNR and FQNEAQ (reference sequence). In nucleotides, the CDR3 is TGTGCCAGCAGCTTATCCGGGGGATCTAATGAAAAACTGTTTTTT. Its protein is CASSLSGGSNEKLFF.

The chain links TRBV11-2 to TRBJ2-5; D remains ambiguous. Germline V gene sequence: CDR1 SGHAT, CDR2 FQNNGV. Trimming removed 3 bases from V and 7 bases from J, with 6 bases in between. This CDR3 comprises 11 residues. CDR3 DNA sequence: TGTGCCAGCAGCTTCGAAGGGACCCAGTACTTC. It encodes CASSFEGTQYF.

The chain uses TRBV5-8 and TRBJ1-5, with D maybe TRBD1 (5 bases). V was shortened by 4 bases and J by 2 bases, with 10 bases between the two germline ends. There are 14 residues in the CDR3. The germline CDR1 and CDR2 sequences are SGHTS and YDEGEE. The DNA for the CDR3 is TGTGCCAGCAGCCAACTGACAGGCAATCAGCCCCAGCATTTT. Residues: CASSQLTGNQPQHF.

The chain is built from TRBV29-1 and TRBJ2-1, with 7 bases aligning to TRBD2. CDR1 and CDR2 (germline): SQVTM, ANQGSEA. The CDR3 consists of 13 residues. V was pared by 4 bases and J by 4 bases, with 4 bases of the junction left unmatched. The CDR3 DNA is TGCAGCGTTGTCCGCGGGGGATACAATGAGCAGTTCTTC. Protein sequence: CSVVRGGYNEQFF.

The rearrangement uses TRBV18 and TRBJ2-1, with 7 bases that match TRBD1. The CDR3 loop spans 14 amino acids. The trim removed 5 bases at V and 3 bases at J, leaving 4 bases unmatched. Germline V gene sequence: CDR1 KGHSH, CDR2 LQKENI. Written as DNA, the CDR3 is TGTGCCAGCTCAAGCAGGGACAGCTACAATGAGCAGTTCTTC. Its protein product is CASSSRDSYNEQFF.

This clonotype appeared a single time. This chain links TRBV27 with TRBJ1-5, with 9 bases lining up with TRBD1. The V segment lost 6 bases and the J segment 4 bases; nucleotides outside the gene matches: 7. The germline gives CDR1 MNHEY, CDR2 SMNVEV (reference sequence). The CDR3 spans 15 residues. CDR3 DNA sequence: TGTGCCAGCAGAATGGGACAGGGCAAGAATCAGCCCCAGCATTTT. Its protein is CASRMGQGKNQPQHF.

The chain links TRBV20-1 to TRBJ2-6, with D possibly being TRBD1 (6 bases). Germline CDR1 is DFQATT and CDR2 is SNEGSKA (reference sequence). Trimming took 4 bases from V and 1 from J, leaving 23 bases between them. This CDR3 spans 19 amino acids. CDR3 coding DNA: TGCAGTGCTATGGGGGCTAGAGGGCAGGGTCCGTCTGGGGCCAACGTCCTGACTTTC. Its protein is CSAMGARGQGPSGANVLTF.

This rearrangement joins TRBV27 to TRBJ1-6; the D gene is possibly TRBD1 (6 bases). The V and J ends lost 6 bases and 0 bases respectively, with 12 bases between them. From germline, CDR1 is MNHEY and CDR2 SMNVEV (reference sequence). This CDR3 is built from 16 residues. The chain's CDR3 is CASRPGQSSYNSPLHF. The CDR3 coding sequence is TGTGCCAGCAGGCCGGGACAAAGCTCCTATAATTCACCCCTCCACTTT.

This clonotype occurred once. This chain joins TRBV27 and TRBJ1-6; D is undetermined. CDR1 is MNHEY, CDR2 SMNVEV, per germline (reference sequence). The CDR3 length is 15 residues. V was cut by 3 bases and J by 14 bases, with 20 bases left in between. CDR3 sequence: CASSFSPGLLPTLHF. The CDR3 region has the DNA TGTGCCAGCAGTTTCTCACCAGGCCTACTCCCCACCCTCCACTTT.

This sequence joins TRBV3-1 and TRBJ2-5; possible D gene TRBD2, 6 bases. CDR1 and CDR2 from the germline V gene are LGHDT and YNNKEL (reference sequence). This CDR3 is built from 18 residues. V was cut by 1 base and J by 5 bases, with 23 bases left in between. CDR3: CASSQGAGSGRSVETQYF. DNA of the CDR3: TGTGCCAGCAGCCAAGGGGCGGGATCAGGTCGAAGTGTGGAGACCCAGTACTTC.

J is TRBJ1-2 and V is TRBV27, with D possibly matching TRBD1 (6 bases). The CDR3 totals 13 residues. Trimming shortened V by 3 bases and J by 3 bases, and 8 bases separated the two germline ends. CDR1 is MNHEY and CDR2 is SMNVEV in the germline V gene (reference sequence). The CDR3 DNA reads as TGTGCCAGCAGTTTGGACAGCGACTATGGCTACACCTTC. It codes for CASSLDSDYGYTF.

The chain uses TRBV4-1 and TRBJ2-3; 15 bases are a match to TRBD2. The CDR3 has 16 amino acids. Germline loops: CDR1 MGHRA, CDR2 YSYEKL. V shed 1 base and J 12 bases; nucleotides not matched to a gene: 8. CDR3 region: CASSQAPGTSGGTQYF. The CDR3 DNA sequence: TGCGCCAGCAGCCAAGCCCCCGGGACTAGCGGGGGGACCCAGTATTTT.

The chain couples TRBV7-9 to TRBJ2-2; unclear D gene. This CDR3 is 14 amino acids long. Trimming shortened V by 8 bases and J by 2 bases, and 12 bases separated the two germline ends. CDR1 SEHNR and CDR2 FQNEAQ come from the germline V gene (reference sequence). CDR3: CASGRLFNTGELFF. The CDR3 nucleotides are TGTGCCAGCGGTAGGCTGTTCAACACCGGGGAGCTGTTTTTT.

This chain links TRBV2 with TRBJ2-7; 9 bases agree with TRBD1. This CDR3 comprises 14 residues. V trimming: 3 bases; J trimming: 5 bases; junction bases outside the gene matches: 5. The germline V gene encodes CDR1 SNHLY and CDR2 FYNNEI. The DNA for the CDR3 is TGTGCCAGCAGTGACTCAACAGGGGGCAACGAGCAGTACTTC. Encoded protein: CASSDSTGGNEQYF.

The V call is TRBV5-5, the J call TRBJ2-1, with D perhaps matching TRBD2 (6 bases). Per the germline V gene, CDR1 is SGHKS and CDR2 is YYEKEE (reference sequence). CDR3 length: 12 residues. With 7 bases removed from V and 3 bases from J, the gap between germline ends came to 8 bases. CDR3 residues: CASGLNYNEQFF. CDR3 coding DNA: TGTGCCAGCGGACTAAACTACAATGAGCAGTTCTTC.

The CDR3: CASSLLLPGTSGGLTGELFF. The CDR3 DNA reads TGTGCCAGCAGCTTGCTGCTACCGGGGACTAGCGGGGGACTCACCGGGGAGCTGTTTTTT. The chain employs TRBV7-6 and TRBJ2-2; 14 bases fit TRBD2. V shed 3 bases, J shed 4 bases, and the junction held 13 bases outside the gene matches. Germline-derived CDR1 and CDR2 are SGHVS and FNYEAQ. The CDR3 is made up of 20 amino acids.

The chain's CDR3 is CASSSERVGETQYF. Here the CDR3 DNA reads TGTGCCAGCAGCTCCGAGCGTGTTGGAGAGACCCAGTACTTC. The rearrangement links TRBV5-4 to TRBJ2-5, with D uncertain. V was trimmed by 3 bases and J by 4 bases, leaving 13 bases between them. Germline loops: CDR1 SGHNT, CDR2 YYREEE (reference sequence). CDR3 size: 14 residues. Full variable domain (outside the CDR3, taken from reference TRBV5-4 and TRBJ2-5): ETGVTQSPTHLIKTRGQQVTLRCSSQSGHNTVSWYQQALGQGPQFIFQYYREEENGRGNFPPRFSGLQFPNYSSELNVNALELDDSALYLCASSSERVGETQYFGPGTRLLVL.

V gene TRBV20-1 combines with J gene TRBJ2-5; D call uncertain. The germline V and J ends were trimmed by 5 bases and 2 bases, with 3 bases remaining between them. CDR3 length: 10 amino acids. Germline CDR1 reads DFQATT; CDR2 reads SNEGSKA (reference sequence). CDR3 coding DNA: TGCAGTGCTGATCAAGAGACCCAGTACTTC. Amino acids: CSADQETQYF.

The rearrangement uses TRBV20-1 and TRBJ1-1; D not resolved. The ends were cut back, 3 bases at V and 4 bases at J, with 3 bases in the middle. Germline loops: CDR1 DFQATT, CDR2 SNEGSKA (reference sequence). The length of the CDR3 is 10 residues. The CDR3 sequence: CSASATEAFF. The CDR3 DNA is TGCAGTGCTAGTGCCACTGAAGCTTTCTTT.

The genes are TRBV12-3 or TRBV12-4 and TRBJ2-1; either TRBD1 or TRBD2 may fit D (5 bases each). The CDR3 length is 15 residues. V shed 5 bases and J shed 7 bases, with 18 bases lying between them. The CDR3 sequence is CASSAPGTPENEQFF. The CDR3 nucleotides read TGTGCCAGCAGTGCCCCCGGGACCCCCGAGAATGAGCAGTTCTTC.

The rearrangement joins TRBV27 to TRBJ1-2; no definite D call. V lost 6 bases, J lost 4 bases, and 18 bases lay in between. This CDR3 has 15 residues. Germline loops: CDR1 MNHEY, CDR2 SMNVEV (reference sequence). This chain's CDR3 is CASRPLERELYGYTF. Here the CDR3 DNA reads TGTGCCAGCAGACCTCTGGAAAGAGAGCTCTATGGCTACACCTTC.

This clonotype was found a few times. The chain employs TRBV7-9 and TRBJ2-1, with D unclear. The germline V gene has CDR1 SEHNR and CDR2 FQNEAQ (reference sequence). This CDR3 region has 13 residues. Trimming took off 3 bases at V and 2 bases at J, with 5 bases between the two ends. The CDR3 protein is CASSLGTYNEQFF. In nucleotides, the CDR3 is TGTGCCAGCAGCTTGGGCACCTACAATGAGCAGTTCTTC.